What follows are 27 T cell receptor beta chains derived from one specimen sequenced in a study of vaccination and CD4 T cells after COVID-19. These TCRs' antigens remain unknown. The treatment was: roughly 10-day PBMC culture with coronavirus spike peptide pools or control peptides (ViraFEST assay). These CD4+ T cells came from an unexposed donor, sampled before the COVID-19 pandemic (2011-2018). CD4+ T cells that had been cultured provided DNA sequenced with the Oncomine TCR Beta short-read assay. TCRdb reprocessed the PCR reads via MiXCR and lists one record per CDR3 protein. The table records several thousand distinct CDR3 sequences, 30% to 40% of them present only once. Material for sequencing was CD4+ T cells from blood, cultured in vitro. Every receptor here comes from a human donor in good health.

This clonotype appeared a few times. This chain connects TRBV6-4 to TRBJ2-1; 7 nucleotides match TRBD2. The germline V gene encodes CDR1 MRHNA and CDR2 SNTAGT. This CDR3 is built from 14 residues. The junction had 10 bases not matched to a gene; V was cut back by 9 bases and J by 5 bases. The CDR3 sequence: CASSERDGHNEQFF. CDR3 coding DNA: TGTGCCAGTTCTGAGCGGGACGGACACAATGAGCAGTTCTTC.

This clonotype has just a few counts. This chain connects TRBV5-8 to TRBJ1-2, with 9 bases fitting TRBD1. J was trimmed by 5 bases and V by 7 bases; bases with no gene match: 0. The length of the CDR3 is 11 residues. CDR1 is SGHTS and CDR2 is YDEGEE in the germline V gene. The CDR3 nucleotides read TGTGCCAGCGGGACAGGGTATGGCTACACCTTC. Translation gives CASGTGYGYTF. The full variable domain, its missing parts supplied by reference TRBV5-8 and TRBJ1-2, is EAGVTQSPTHLIKTRGQQATLRCSPISGHTSVYWYQQALGLGLQFLLWYDEGEERNRGNFPPRFSGRQFPNYSSELNVNALELEDSALYLCASGTGYGYTFGSGTRLTVV.

The sample holds a few counts of this clonotype. This rearrangement joins TRBV11-2 to TRBJ1-2; the D gene is possibly TRBD1 (6 bases). Deletions cut 5 bases from V and 5 bases from J, with 12 bases between. The CDR3 loop spans 13 amino acids. Germline CDR1 SGHAT, CDR2 FQNNGV. The CDR3 spells CASSPRDTYGYTF. The CDR3 coding sequence is TGTGCCAGCAGCCCAAGGGACACTTATGGCTACACCTTC.

The rearrangement joins TRBV28 to TRBJ1-6; D is unresolved. Germline V gene sequence: CDR1 MDHEN, CDR2 SYDVKM. V was cut by 4 bases and J by 14 bases, with 12 bases left in between. The CDR3 totals 12 residues. CDR3 DNA sequence: TGTGCCAGCAGTTCCCCCACCGTATCCCTCCACTTT. Its translation is CASSSPTVSLHF.

The gene calls are TRBV19 and TRBJ1-5, with 7 bases lining up with TRBD1. CDR1 and CDR2 from the germline V gene are LNHDA and SQIVND (reference sequence). CDR3 length: 17 residues. Germline trimming cut 5 bases from V and 7 bases from J; bases unmatched to any gene: 17. For the CDR3, the DNA is TGTGCCAGTAGTGCCGACCCGACAGGGCTTGCGGGGCAGCCCCAGCATTTT. This translates into CASSADPTGLAGQPQHF.

The chain recombines TRBV20-1 with TRBJ2-5, with D possibly being TRBD1 (6 bases). The V end lost 3 bases, the J end lost 2 bases, and 10 bases lay between the germline ends. This CDR3 contains 13 residues. In germline, CDR1 is DFQATT, CDR2 SNEGSKA (reference sequence). The CDR3 nucleotides are TGCAGTGCTAGGGGGGCCCCACAAGAGACCCAGTACTTC. As protein: CSARGAPQETQYF.

The chain couples TRBV27 to TRBJ2-5; D possibly corresponds to TRBD2 (7 bases). In germline, CDR1 is MNHEY, CDR2 SMNVEV (reference sequence). V lost 3 bases and J 5 bases, leaving 22 bases between the germline ends. CDR3 size: 17 residues. The CDR3 here is CASSFSSGTRGGETQYF. In nucleotides, the CDR3 is TGTGCCAGCAGTTTTTCTAGCGGAACCAGGGGCGGGGAGACCCAGTACTTC.

The V gene is TRBV5-1, the J gene TRBJ1-6; TRBD1 might be the D (6 bases). Trimming took 6 bases from V and 9 from J, leaving 13 bases between them. The CDR3 loop spans 13 amino acids. CDR1 SGHRS and CDR2 YFSETQ come from the germline V gene. The DNA of the CDR3 is TGCGCCAGCAAAAGAGACAGGATTTCACCCCTCCACTTT. Protein product: CASKRDRISPLHF.

This sequence joins TRBV12-3 or TRBV12-4 and TRBJ2-1; maybe TRBD2 (7 bases). The CDR3 runs 15 residues. Trimming took off 0 bases at V and 6 bases at J, with 12 bases between the two ends. The CDR3 DNA reads TGTGCCAGCAGTTTAGCGGGGGGGCAAAGCAATGAGCAGTTCTTC. Translating gives CASSLAGGQSNEQFF.

This clonotype was seen more than once but under ten times. This chain joins TRBV20-1 and TRBJ1-5, with D maybe TRBD1 (5 bases). V lost 5 bases to trimming and J lost 5 bases, with 10 bases between them. Germline V gene lookup returns CDR1 DFQATT and CDR2 SNEGSKA (reference sequence). This CDR3 region has 12 residues. DNA for the CDR3: TGCAGTGCTTTCAGGGTTGATCAGCCCCAGCATTTT. It specifies CSAFRVDQPQHF.

This chain uses TRBV5-6 with TRBJ2-7; D unclear. The CDR3 covers 12 residues. Trimming stripped 4 bases from V and 3 bases from J, with 8 bases between. CDR1 is SGHDT and CDR2 is YYEEEE in the germline V gene. DNA of the CDR3: TGTGCCAGCAGCAAAGAAGTCTACGAGCAGTACTTC. This sequence encodes CASSKEVYEQYF.

The rearrangement uses TRBV5-1 and TRBJ1-2; D unresolved. Germline V gene sequence: CDR1 SGHRS, CDR2 YFSETQ. The CDR3 has 13 amino acids. Trimming removed 0 bases from V and 5 bases from J, with 8 bases in between. Here the CDR3 reads CASSLGERYGYTF. DNA of the CDR3: TGCGCCAGCAGCTTGGGGGAGAGGTATGGCTACACCTTC. Full variable domain (rest looked up from reference TRBV5-1 and TRBJ1-2): KAGVTQTPRYLIKTRGQQVTLSCSPISGHRSVSWYQQTPGQGLQFLFEYFSETQRNKGNFPGRFSGRQFSNSRSEMNVSTLELGDSALYLCASSLGERYGYTFGSGTRLTVV.

This clonotype turned up a few times. The CDR3 reads CASSRIPGQPYVPSSTDTQYF. The CDR3 region has the DNA TGTGCCAGCAGTCGGATACCGGGACAGCCCTATGTGCCTTCTAGCACAGATACGCAGTATTTT. This chain connects TRBV27 to TRBJ2-3; 7 nucleotides match TRBD1. This CDR3 is 21 amino acids long. Trimming at V came to 5 bases and at J to 0 bases, leaving 23 bases not matched to a gene. The germline gives CDR1 MNHEY, CDR2 SMNVEV (reference sequence).

This clonotype was observed a few times. The V and J genes are TRBV20-1 and TRBJ2-3; D is possibly TRBD1 or TRBD2 (5 bases each). The V gene lost 4 bases and the J gene lost 4 bases, with 9 bases spanning the gap. The CDR3 covers 12 residues. Germline CDR1 reads DFQATT; CDR2 reads SNEGSKA (reference sequence). The DNA for the CDR3 is TGCAGTGCTACGATGGGGGCAGATACGCAGTATTTT. Protein: CSATMGADTQYF.

In its sample, this clonotype was seen a few times. The gene calls are TRBV20-1 and TRBJ2-2, with 8 bases lining up with TRBD1. This CDR3 has 15 residues. The V gene's germline CDR1 is DFQATT and CDR2 SNEGSKA (reference sequence). Losses at the gene ends were 3 bases for V and 4 bases for J; bases not matched to a gene: 7. In nucleotides, the CDR3 is TGCAGTGCTAGGGCAGAAGACAGGGGCACCGGGGAGCTGTTTTTT. Translation: CSARAEDRGTGELFF.

CDR3 in amino acids: CASSAGTDTEAFF. The DNA of the CDR3 is TGTGCCAGCAGCGCCGGGACAGACACTGAAGCTTTCTTT. V usage is TRBV7-7 and J usage is TRBJ1-1, with 7 bases that match TRBD1. This CDR3 is 13 amino acids long. J lost 3 bases, V lost 5 bases, and 3 bases had no gene match. Germline lookup yields CDR1 SSHAT and CDR2 FNYEAQ (reference sequence).

The chain recombines TRBV7-9 with TRBJ1-2; D not certain. Germline CDR1 is SEHNR and CDR2 is FQNEAQ (reference sequence). CDR3 length: 12 residues. Trimming removed 5 bases from V and 4 bases from J, with 8 bases in between. CDR3 sequence: CASSINSYGYTF. The CDR3 nucleotides read TGTGCCAGCAGCATAAACAGCTATGGCTACACCTTC.

The J gene is TRBJ2-3, the V gene TRBV10-3, with D uncertain. This CDR3 is 14 amino acids long. The germline V gene encodes CDR1 ENHRY and CDR2 SYGVKD. V dropped 8 bases and J dropped 4 bases, with 16 bases sitting between them. The CDR3 protein is CAIGEPRSADTQYF. DNA of the CDR3: TGTGCCATCGGAGAACCCCGGTCCGCAGATACGCAGTATTTT.

The chain links TRBV6-5 to TRBJ1-5, with D unresolved. The CDR3 has 17 amino acids. V shed 2 bases and J shed 7 bases, with 21 bases lying between them. CDR1 is MNHEY, CDR2 SVGAGI, per germline. In DNA form, the CDR3 reads TGTGCCAGCAGTTACACAACACTGGACGATTTCGGGCAGCCCCAGCATTTT. This translates into CASSYTTLDDFGQPQHF.

The chain links TRBV7-2 to TRBJ1-1, with D unclear. This CDR3 has 12 residues. Germline-derived CDR1 and CDR2 are SGHTA and FQGNSA. V lost 5 bases to trimming and J lost 11 bases, with 15 bases between them. CDR3 residues: CASSPFTAVAFF. The CDR3 DNA sequence: TGTGCCAGCAGCCCCTTTACCGCTGTGGCTTTCTTT.

By its share, this clonotype is medium-sized. The chain is built from TRBV27 and TRBJ1-6, with D hard to call. This CDR3 contains 16 residues. CDR1 MNHEY and CDR2 SMNVEV come from the germline V gene (reference sequence). V was trimmed by 4 bases and J by 7 bases, leaving 17 bases between them. CDR3: CASSSKGRLYNSPLHF. CDR3 nucleotides: TGTGCCAGCAGTTCTAAGGGTCGGTTGTACAATTCACCCCTCCACTTT.

V and J are TRBV4-2 and TRBJ1-1; no clear D gene. The CDR3 has 14 residues. Germline CDR1 is LGHNA and CDR2 is YNFKEQ. The V end was cut by 6 bases, the J end by 10 bases, with 21 bases between. The CDR3 sequence is CASRDPDDSVAAFF. As DNA, the CDR3 is TGTGCCAGCAGAGACCCGGACGACTCCGTTGCAGCTTTCTTT.

This clonotype appeared a few times. The V and J genes are TRBV6-1 and TRBJ2-3; tentatively, D is TRBD1 (5 bases). This CDR3 spans 15 amino acids. Trimming left V 6 bases short and J 2 bases short, with 15 bases between. Germline V gene sequence: CDR1 MNHNS, CDR2 SASEGT. CDR3 protein: CASRVGQGDTDTQYF. Written as DNA, the CDR3 is TGTGCCAGCAGGGTAGGGCAGGGCGACACAGATACGCAGTATTTT.

In its sample, this clonotype was seen a few times. The CDR3 here is CASSGTKNTEAFF. The DNA of the CDR3 is TGTGCCAGCAGTGGAACCAAGAACACTGAAGCTTTCTTT. The genes are TRBV6-1 and TRBJ1-1; no reliable D call. The length of the CDR3 is 13 residues. The V gene lost 4 bases and the J gene lost 1 base, with 7 bases spanning the gap. Germline assignment: CDR1 MNHNS and CDR2 SASEGT.

This clonotype was found a few times. The chain combines TRBV6-5 with TRBJ1-6; D not resolved. CDR1 and CDR2 from the germline V gene are MNHEY and SVGAGI. V was clipped by 0 bases and J by 5 bases, with 11 bases between them. The CDR3 consists of 16 residues. CDR3 protein: CASSYSKSQHNSPLHF. CDR3 bases: TGTGCCAGCAGTTACTCGAAGAGCCAACATAATTCACCCCTCCACTTT.

This clonotype was seen a few times. The chain carries TRBV2 and TRBJ2-5; possibly TRBD2 for D (5 bases). V lost 8 bases and J lost 5, with 12 bases in between. The CDR3 totals 12 residues. Germline CDR1 is SNHLY and CDR2 is FYNNEI. In DNA form, the CDR3 reads TGTGCCAGCGGATGGGGAGTGGAGACCCAGTACTTC. This codes for CASGWGVETQYF. The entire variable domain, with the rest obtained from reference TRBV2 and TRBJ2-5, is as follows: EPEVTQTPSHQVTQMGQEVILRCVPISNHLYFYWYRQILGQKVEFLVSFYNNEISEKSEIFDDQFSVERPDGSNFTLKIRSTKLEDSAMYFCASGWGVETQYFGPGTRLLVL.

This chain uses TRBV24-1 with TRBJ2-1; D may be TRBD1 or TRBD2 (6 bases each). Trimming removed 2 bases at V and 1 base at J, with 11 bases between. This CDR3 contains 16 residues. Germline values: CDR1 KGHDR, CDR2 SFDVKD. The chain's CDR3 is CATSDSRGVSYNEQFF. CDR3 DNA: TGTGCCACCAGTGATTCGAGGGGGGTTTCCTACAATGAGCAGTTCTTC.